One and the same sample provided the 24 T cell receptor beta chains below, sequenced in a study of persistence of HIV-infected CD4 T cells. The stimulus was lysate of CMV-infected fibroblasts, about 10 ug/mL. CD40L/CD69 double-negative CD45RO-high memory CD4+ T cells were collected. The libraries were made with immunoSEQ version 4 in survey mode. Method: immunoSEQ multiplex PCR; TCRdb's copy keeps in-frame clones and lacks some. The table has about 48,000 clones, 70% to 80% seen once; the top ten hold 3%. Antigens for these TCRs are unknown. The specimen comprised CD4+ T cells sorted from PBMCs after approximately 19-hour stimulation, sampled from a patient who received antiretroviral therapy. The receptors derive from an adult man with HIV who was CMV-seropositive.

The chain has TRBV2 and TRBJ1-6; a weak D match, TRBD1 (6 bases). Germline V gives CDR1 SNHLY, CDR2 FYNNEI. CDR3 length: 13 residues. Trimming took off 8 bases at V and 8 bases at J, with 13 bases between the two ends. This chain's CDR3 is CASRVQGDSPLHF. The CDR3 DNA is TGTGCCAGCCGCGTACAGGGAGATTCACCCCTCCACTTT.

CDR3 loop: CASSRPERGAYEQYF. The CDR3 nucleotides read TGTGCCAGCAGCCGGCCAGAGCGGGGAGCCTACGAGCAGTACTTC. V and J are TRBV7-9 and TRBJ2-7, with 7 bases aligning to TRBD2. This CDR3 has 15 residues. V lost 5 bases to trimming and J lost 2 bases; unmatched junction nucleotides: 9. Germline values: CDR1 SEHNR, CDR2 FQNEAQ (reference sequence).

This sequence joins TRBV30 and TRBJ1-3; no definite D call. The germline V and J ends were trimmed by 0 bases and 4 bases, with 10 bases remaining between them. This CDR3 contains 14 residues. CDR1 and CDR2 from the germline V gene are GTSNPN and SVGIG (reference sequence). The CDR3 sequence: CAWSVWAGGNTIYF. In DNA, the CDR3 is TGTGCCTGGAGTGTATGGGCAGGCGGAAACACCATATATTTT.

The gene calls are TRBV30 and TRBJ2-3, with TRBD1 matching 7 bases. The J segment lost 7 bases and the V segment lost 4 bases, leaving 5 bases of the junction unmatched. CDR3 size: 12 residues. Germline CDR1 reads GTSNPN; CDR2 reads SVGIG (reference sequence). The CDR3 loop reads CAWTPGGNTQYF. The CDR3 nucleotides read TGTGCCTGGACTCCAGGGGGTAATACGCAGTATTTT.

This chain uses TRBV24-1 with TRBJ1-2; D unclear. Trimming took 0 bases from V and 8 from J, leaving 12 bases between them. Germline V gene data show CDR1 as KGHDR and CDR2 as SFDVKD. This CDR3 spans 14 amino acids. The CDR3, as DNA: TGTGCCACCAGTGATTTGCTCGGGAATATGGGCTACACCTTC. Amino acids: CATSDLLGNMGYTF.

The rearrangement uses TRBV29-1 and TRBJ2-7; TRBD2 matches 8 bases. Unmatched junction bases numbered 7, after V lost 7 bases and J lost 2 bases. Germline V gives CDR1 SQVTM, CDR2 ANQGSEA. This CDR3 is 13 amino acids long. CDR3 region: CSAGGQNTYEQYF. In nucleotides, the CDR3 is TGCAGCGCGGGGGGGCAGAACACCTACGAGCAGTACTTC.

V is TRBV19 and J is TRBJ1-2; 9 bases line up with TRBD1. Trimming cost V 5 bases and J 2 bases; bases outside gene matches: 3. The CDR3 is 14 amino acids. In germline, CDR1 is LNHDA, CDR2 SQIVND (reference sequence). CDR3: CASSGDRGNYGYTF. The CDR3 bases are TGTGCCAGTAGTGGTGACAGGGGGAACTATGGCTACACCTTC.

This clone was observed a handful of times. V usage is TRBV21-1 and J usage is TRBJ1-2; TRBD1 was called by the table and not checked on the DNA. TRBV21-1 is classified as a pseudogene. This CDR3 has 15 amino acids. The CDR3 nucleotides read TGTGCCAGCAGCAAAGCGACAGGGGGTCACTATGGCTACACCTTC. It codes for CASSKATGGHYGYTF.

This clone was seen only a few times. The chain uses TRBV25-1 and TRBJ1-1, with a weak D call TRBD1 (5 bases). From germline, CDR1 is MGHDK and CDR2 SYGVNS. The V and J ends lost 5 bases and 8 bases respectively, with 12 bases between them. This CDR3 contains 12 residues. The CDR3 is CASSQGTGEAFF. The DNA for the CDR3 is TGTGCCAGCAGTCAGGGTACCGGGGAAGCTTTCTTT.

The gene calls are TRBV5-1 and TRBJ1-2; TRBD1 matches at 10 bases. J gave up 7 bases and V 4 bases, and 10 bases lay outside the gene matches. The CDR3 spans 15 residues. The germline V gene encodes CDR1 SGHRS and CDR2 YFSETQ. This CDR3 reads CASSPGQGTRIGYTF. The CDR3 DNA is TGCGCCAGCAGCCCGGGACAGGGGACCCGTATTGGCTACACCTTC.

This chain uses TRBV6-4 with TRBJ2-1, with unresolved D. Germline lookup yields CDR1 MRHNA and CDR2 SNTAGT. Trimming removed 6 bases from V and 5 bases from J, with 5 bases in between. The CDR3 contains 11 residues. The CDR3 sequence: CASSFHNEQFF. CDR3 in DNA: TGTGCCAGCAGCTTTCACAATGAGCAGTTCTTC.

The chain employs TRBV7-9 and TRBJ1-5, with D possibly being TRBD1 (6 bases). The CDR3 extends over 16 amino acids. The V gene lost 5 bases and the J gene lost 1 base, with 15 bases spanning the gap. The germline CDR1 and CDR2 sequences are SEHNR and FQNEAQ (reference sequence). CDR3 residues: CASSTGRGGSNQPQHF. DNA for the CDR3: TGTGCCAGCAGCACCGGGAGGGGGGGCAGCAATCAGCCCCAGCATTTT.

This chain joins TRBV11-1 and TRBJ2-3, with 9 bases matching TRBD1. The trim removed 1 base at V and 4 bases at J, leaving 0 bases unmatched. CDR3 length equals 14 residues. CDR1 is SGHAT, CDR2 FQDESV, per germline (reference sequence). CDR3 sequence: CASSLDRGPDTQYF. For the CDR3, the DNA is TGTGCCAGCAGCTTAGACAGGGGGCCAGATACGCAGTATTTT. The entire variable domain, with the rest obtained from reference TRBV11-1 and TRBJ2-3, is as follows: EAEVAQSPRYKITEKSQAVAFWCDPISGHATLYWYRQILGQGPELLVQFQDESVVDDSQLPKDRFSAERLKGVDSTLKIQPAELGDSAMYLCASSLDRGPDTQYFGPGTRLTVL.

This rearrangement joins TRBV20-1 to TRBJ2-3, with TRBD2 identical over 8 bases. Looked up from germline, CDR1 is DFQATT and CDR2 is SNEGSKA (reference sequence). The CDR3 runs 16 residues. The V segment lost 3 bases and the J segment 4 bases; nucleotides outside the gene matches: 12. In nucleotides, the CDR3 is TGCAGTGCTAGTATCGGCGGGAGGACGGGCTCAGATACGCAGTATTTT. This encodes CSASIGGRTGSDTQYF.

V gene TRBV7-3 combines with J gene TRBJ2-5, with 7 nucleotides matching TRBD1. In germline, CDR1 is SGHTA, CDR2 FQGTGA. This CDR3 has 13 residues. V gave up 4 bases and J gave up 4 bases; unmatched junction bases: 3. Here the CDR3 DNA reads TGTGCCAGCAGCTCGGGACAGCGAGAGACCCAGTACTTC. Amino acid sequence: CASSSGQRETQYF.

This clone was observed a few times. The chain employs TRBV7-2 and TRBJ2-1, with TRBD2 matching over 9 bases. V trimming: 0 bases; J trimming: 8 bases; junction bases outside the gene matches: 8. The CDR3 is 16 amino acids. Germline V gives CDR1 SGHTA, CDR2 FQGNSA. The CDR3 coding sequence is TGTGCCAGCAGCTTAGCTGGGCGGGAGGGCCTAGATGAGCAGTTCTTC. Protein product: CASSLAGREGLDEQFF.

The genes are TRBV4-1 and TRBJ1-1; no clear D gene. V was shortened by 3 bases and J by 2 bases, with 13 bases between the two germline ends. The CDR3 sequence is 15 residues long. The germline V gene has CDR1 MGHRA and CDR2 YSYEKL. The CDR3 loop is CASSHSGGLNTEAFF. As DNA, the CDR3 is TGCGCCAGCAGCCACTCGGGTGGGCTCAACACTGAAGCTTTCTTT.

The chain employs TRBV7-6 and TRBJ2-2; D remains ambiguous. This CDR3 region has 15 residues. CDR1 and CDR2 (germline): SGHVS, FNYEAQ. Trimming pared 3 bases from V and 0 bases from J, leaving 8 bases between. Here the CDR3 reads CASSFAGTNTGELFF. DNA for the CDR3: TGTGCCAGCAGCTTCGCAGGCACGAACACCGGGGAGCTGTTTTTT.

The rearrangement links TRBV6-2 or TRBV6-3 to TRBJ2-1, with 14 bases fitting TRBD2. CDR1 is MNHEY, CDR2 SVGEGT, per germline. V gave up 2 bases and J gave up 7 bases; unmatched junction bases: 13. This CDR3 region has 19 residues. CDR3 bases: TGTGCCAGCAGTTACCCGATTGGACTAGCGGGAGGCCCGAGGAATGAGCAGTTCTTC. It is translated as CASSYPIGLAGGPRNEQFF.

The V gene is TRBV7-2, the J gene TRBJ2-2, with D perhaps matching TRBD2 (6 bases). The V gene lost 1 base and the J gene lost 9 bases, with 12 bases spanning the gap. CDR1 SGHTA and CDR2 FQGNSA come from the germline V gene. The CDR3 runs 14 residues. This CDR3 reads CASSLDPGVRELFF. The DNA for the CDR3 is TGTGCCAGCAGCTTAGATCCGGGGGTCAGGGAGCTGTTTTTT.

This clone was picked up a small number of times. The CDR3 coding sequence is TGCGCCAGCAGCCGGGACGCTCCGGGGACCCAGTACTTC. Protein sequence: CASSRDAPGTQYF. J is TRBJ2-5 and V is TRBV10-1; D possibly matches TRBD1 or TRBD2 (5 bases each). The germline V gene encodes CDR1 WNHNN and CDR2 SYGVQD (reference sequence). The V end lost 6 bases, the J end lost 7 bases, and 15 bases lay between the germline ends. The CDR3 runs 13 residues.

This clone occurred a few times. The chain carries TRBV4-2 and TRBJ2-7; D is uncertain. CDR1 is LGHNA and CDR2 is YNFKEQ in the germline V gene. Trimming left V 0 bases short and J 0 bases short, with 9 bases between. The CDR3 runs to 15 residues. Written as DNA, the CDR3 is TGTGCCAGCAGCCAAGATACGGACGGCTCCTACGAGCAGTACTTC. It encodes CASSQDTDGSYEQYF.

The chain carries TRBV15 and TRBJ1-1; the match to TRBD1 covers 7 bases. Losses at the gene ends were 5 bases for V and 7 bases for J; bases not matched to a gene: 7. The CDR3 consists of 13 residues. Germline V gene data show CDR1 as LNHNV and CDR2 as YYDKDF (reference sequence). The DNA for the CDR3 is TGTGCCACCAGCGTCGCAGGGGGAGATGAAGCTTTCTTT. The encoded protein is CATSVAGGDEAFF. The entire variable domain, with the rest obtained from reference TRBV15 and TRBJ1-1, is as follows: DAMVIQNPRYQVTQFGKPVTLSCSQTLNHNVMYWYQQKSSQAPKLLFHYYDKDFNNEADTPDNFQSRRPNTSFCFLDIRSPGLGDTAMYLCATSVAGGDEAFFGQGTRLTVV.

CDR3 sequence reads: CASSGGLARYEQYF. The DNA of the CDR3 is TGTGCCAGCAGCGGGGGACTAGCGAGGTACGAGCAGTACTTC. The V gene is TRBV7-3, the J gene TRBJ2-7; 10 bases fit TRBD2. The CDR3 loop spans 14 amino acids. Per germline, CDR1 SGHTA and CDR2 FQGTGA. V trimming: 5 bases; J trimming: 4 bases; junction bases outside the gene matches: 5.